A single sample is the source of the 27 T cell receptor beta chains below, sequenced in a study of blood T cells in healthy people across ages. With a J-beta primer mix and a sample-barcoded 5' primer, a second PCR ran 7 to 11 cycles. TCRdb reprocessed the 5' RACE reads via MiXCR and lists one record per CDR3 protein. The table lists about 1.1 million distinct CDR3 sequences, more than 30% of them singletons. Source material: blood. These receptors were collected from a man aged 18 to 29 in good health.

In DNA form, the CDR3 reads TGTGCCATCAGTGGGGGACCCTCGGCCCACAATGAGCAGTTCTTC. Encoded protein: CAISGGPSAHNEQFF. The genes are TRBV10-3 and TRBJ2-1; D tentatively fits TRBD1 or TRBD2 (5 bases each). Trimming took off 4 bases at V and 5 bases at J, with 15 bases between the two ends. The germline V gene has CDR1 ENHRY and CDR2 SYGVKD. This CDR3 region has 15 residues.

The chain recombines TRBV15 with TRBJ1-5; 8 bases fit TRBD1. V shed 6 bases and J 1 base; nucleotides not matched to a gene: 5. Per the germline V gene, CDR1 is LNHNV and CDR2 is YYDKDF (reference sequence). This CDR3 is built from 15 residues. The chain's CDR3 is CATRARGPSNQPQHF. As DNA, the CDR3 is TGTGCCACCAGAGCCAGGGGGCCCAGCAATCAGCCCCAGCATTTT.

This chain uses TRBV12-3 or TRBV12-4 with TRBJ1-2, with D hard to call. The V gene lost 8 bases and the J gene lost 4 bases, with 11 bases spanning the gap. The CDR3 runs to 12 residues. CDR3 loop: CASHPLSYGYTF. The CDR3, as DNA: TGTGCCAGCCACCCCCTGAGCTATGGCTACACCTTC.

This clonotype was counted between two and nine times. The chain is built from TRBV14 and TRBJ2-4, with D possibly being TRBD2 (5 bases). There are 12 residues in the CDR3. V shed 2 bases and J shed 8 bases, with 7 bases lying between them. The germline gives CDR1 SGHDN, CDR2 FVKESK. The CDR3 region is CASSQIGDIQYF. For the CDR3, the DNA is TGTGCCAGCAGCCAAATCGGGGACATTCAGTACTTC.

The chain combines TRBV7-9 with TRBJ1-5; TRBD1 agrees at 8 bases. Per the germline V gene, CDR1 is SEHNR and CDR2 is FQNEAQ (reference sequence). The CDR3 is made up of 17 amino acids. V gave up 1 base and J gave up 1 base; unmatched junction bases: 6. The CDR3 bases are TGTGCCAGCAGCTTAGACGTGGACAGGGTAAGCAATCAGCCCCAGCATTTT. Amino acid sequence: CASSLDVDRVSNQPQHF.

J is TRBJ2-7 and V is TRBV3-1; D not resolved. CDR1 and CDR2 from the germline V gene are LGHDT and YNNKEL (reference sequence). Deletions cut 3 bases from V and 0 bases from J, with 9 bases between. CDR3 length: 14 amino acids. CDR3 region: CASSHLLSSYEQYF. For the CDR3, the DNA is TGTGCCAGCAGCCACCTTCTCAGCTCCTACGAGCAGTACTTC.

The chain has TRBV6-6 and TRBJ1-3; D is ambiguous. The CDR3 totals 14 residues. V was shortened by 7 bases and J by 0 bases, with 10 bases between the two germline ends. Germline V gene lookup returns CDR1 MNHNY and CDR2 SVGAGI (reference sequence). The CDR3 DNA sequence: TGTGCCAGCACCGTACAGATCTCTGGAAACACCATATATTTT. Translating it yields CASTVQISGNTIYF.

This sequence joins TRBV29-1 and TRBJ2-2; a possible D gene is TRBD2 (5 bases). The length of the CDR3 is 11 residues. CDR1 and CDR2 from the germline V gene are SQVTM and ANQGSEA. Trimming removed 5 bases at V and 7 bases at J, with 8 bases between. For the CDR3, the DNA is TGCAGCGTTCCTGCGGGCGGGGAGCTGTTTTTT. Translation: CSVPAGGELFF.

A note on this clonotype: An end of the junction differs from the germline gene, which may be a read error. The chain employs TRBV12-3 or TRBV12-4 and TRBJ2-1, with a tentative D call TRBD2 (6 bases). This CDR3 spans 16 amino acids. CDR3: CAGSLEAGRTYNEQFF. The CDR3 DNA reads as TGTGCCGGCAGTTTAGAGGCGGGACGGACCTACAATGAGCAGTTCTTC.

About this clonotype: One base away lies a much larger clone, so this may be a sequencing read error. This chain links TRBV5-1 with TRBJ2-3; D uncertain. CDR3 size: 15 residues. CDR1 is SGHRS, CDR2 YFSETQ, per germline. In DNA form, the CDR3 reads TGCGCCAGCAGCTTGGCCGTTCCAGACACAGATGCGCAGTATTTT. It yields the protein CASSLAVPDTDAQYF.

The chain couples TRBV10-3 to TRBJ1-4, with D unclear. The germline CDR1 and CDR2 sequences are ENHRY and SYGVKD. The CDR3 covers 13 residues. V lost 6 bases, J lost 4 bases, and 9 bases lay in between. CDR3 protein: CAIRQRINEKLFF. For the CDR3, the DNA is TGTGCCATCAGACAGCGCATTAATGAAAAACTGTTTTTT.

The chain recombines TRBV4-3 with TRBJ1-5, with 8 bases identical to TRBD1. The germline gives CDR1 LGHNA, CDR2 YSLEER. This CDR3 is built from 20 residues. With V trimmed by 0 bases and J by 0 bases, 13 bases remained unmatched. As DNA, the CDR3 is TGCGCCAGCAGCCAAGATCCGGGACAGGTTGGATCCTATAGCAATCAGCCCCAGCATTTT. This translates into CASSQDPGQVGSYSNQPQHF.

The rearrangement uses TRBV9 and TRBJ1-2; D gene uncertain. CDR1 and CDR2 from the germline V gene are SGDLS and YYNGEE. The CDR3 length is 14 residues. The V end lost 0 bases, the J end lost 4 bases, and 10 bases lay between the germline ends. The CDR3 protein is CASSVGHSSYGYTF. In DNA form, the CDR3 reads TGTGCCAGCAGCGTAGGGCACAGCAGCTATGGCTACACCTTC.

This clonotype was seen only a few times. V and J are TRBV11-2 and TRBJ2-1; the match to TRBD2 covers 11 bases. The CDR3 is made up of 16 amino acids. Germline CDR1 and CDR2: SGHAT and FQNNGV. V shed 2 bases and J 4 bases; nucleotides not matched to a gene: 4. The CDR3 DNA reads TGTGCCAGCAGCTTAACTAGCGGGGGAGTTTACAATGAGCAGTTCTTC. The encoded protein is CASSLTSGGVYNEQFF.

This clonotype turned up a few times. V gene TRBV20-1 combines with J gene TRBJ1-2; D is ambiguous. V lost 3 bases and J 8 bases, leaving 10 bases between the germline ends. The CDR3 contains 11 residues. CDR1 and CDR2 (germline): DFQATT, SNEGSKA (reference sequence). The CDR3 protein is CSARSDGGYTF. The DNA of the CDR3 is TGCAGTGCTAGGTCCGATGGGGGCTACACCTTC.

V and J are TRBV27 and TRBJ1-2; a possible D gene is TRBD1 (5 bases). Germline lookup yields CDR1 MNHEY and CDR2 SMNVEV (reference sequence). This CDR3 comprises 15 residues. V was trimmed by 2 bases and J by 0 bases, leaving 10 bases between them. The CDR3 is CASSLNRNPNYGYTF. The DNA of the CDR3 is TGTGCCAGCAGTTTAAACAGGAACCCTAACTATGGCTACACCTTC.

This clonotype was recorded many times. The J gene is TRBJ2-3, the V gene TRBV4-2; the D gene is possibly TRBD2 (6 bases). The CDR3 spans 14 residues. Looked up from germline, CDR1 is LGHNA and CDR2 is YNFKEQ. Deletions cut 0 bases from V and 9 bases from J, with 13 bases between. CDR3 sequence reads: CASSQDGTLTTQYF. The CDR3, as DNA: TGTGCCAGCAGCCAAGATGGGACTCTCACCACGCAGTATTTT.

V gene TRBV27 combines with J gene TRBJ2-1; 8 bases are shared with TRBD1. The V segment lost 3 bases and the J segment 5 bases; nucleotides outside the gene matches: 12. The CDR3 has 17 residues. Germline V CDR1 and CDR2: MNHEY, SMNVEV (reference sequence). In DNA, the CDR3 is TGTGCCAGCAGTTTCTTTTGGGGGACAGGAGGAAACAATGAGCAGTTCTTC. It yields the protein CASSFFWGTGGNNEQFF.

The chain employs TRBV20-1 and TRBJ1-4; TRBD1 might be the D (5 bases). CDR1 DFQATT and CDR2 SNEGSKA come from the germline V gene (reference sequence). This CDR3 spans 15 amino acids. The CDR3 DNA reads as TGCGCTGCTGGGGGGAGGGCTGCAACTAATGAAAAACTGTTTTTT. The encoded protein is CAAGGRAATNEKLFF.

Comment on this clonotype: An end of the junction differs from the germline gene, which may be a read error. The chain carries TRBV20-1 and TRBJ2-5, with no clear D. Germline V lookup: CDR1 DFQATT, CDR2 SNEGSKA (reference sequence). The CDR3 contains 12 residues. CDR3 loop: CTLPGYQEAQYF. In nucleotides, the CDR3 is TGCACCCTTCCCGGGTACCAAGAGGCCCAGTACTTC.

The chain links TRBV6-2 or TRBV6-3 to TRBJ2-1, with D possibly matching TRBD1 (7 bases). The CDR3 consists of 15 residues. V lost 10 bases and J lost 5, with 21 bases in between. From germline, CDR1 is MNHEY and CDR2 SVGEGT. The CDR3 reads CATSWGDSTDNEQFF. The CDR3 coding sequence is TGTGCCACCTCATGGGGGGACAGCACCGACAATGAGCAGTTCTTC.

V usage is TRBV6-5 and J usage is TRBJ2-5; D is tentatively TRBD1 or TRBD2 (5 bases each). There are 14 residues in the CDR3. Germline V lookup: CDR1 MNHEY, CDR2 SVGAGI. V lost 8 bases and J lost 2, with 15 bases in between. The CDR3 DNA reads as TGTGCCAGCCGTGGGACGGGAACTCAAGAGACCCAGTACTTC. It is translated as CASRGTGTQETQYF.

This chain connects TRBV24-1 to TRBJ1-5; tentatively, D is TRBD1 (6 bases). V lost 9 bases and J 4 bases, leaving 9 bases between the germline ends. This CDR3 region has 12 residues. The germline gives CDR1 KGHDR, CDR2 SFDVKD. As DNA, the CDR3 is TGTGCCACCGGAGGGGGGAATCAGCCCCAGCATTTT. Residues: CATGGGNQPQHF.

This clonotype was counted a few times. V is TRBV27 and J is TRBJ1-2, with a tentative D call TRBD1 (6 bases). V lost 6 bases to trimming and J lost 0 bases, with 14 bases between them. This CDR3 has 15 amino acids. Germline loops: CDR1 MNHEY, CDR2 SMNVEV (reference sequence). Here the CDR3 DNA reads TGTGCCAGCAGCCTAAGGGGACAAGCTAACTATGGCTACACCTTC. Translating it yields CASSLRGQANYGYTF.

The CDR3 protein is CSVVGGGRTYNEQFF. The DNA of the CDR3 is TGCAGCGTTGTGGGGGGGGGGCGCACCTACAATGAGCAGTTCTTC. The chain recombines TRBV29-1 with TRBJ2-1; a weak D match, TRBD2 (7 bases). Germline V gene sequence: CDR1 SQVTM, CDR2 ANQGSEA. V was trimmed by 4 bases and J by 2 bases, leaving 15 bases between them. This CDR3 has 15 amino acids.

The CDR3 DNA sequence: TGTGCCATCAGTGCCCGGGACGGAAATAATGAAAAACTGTTTTTT. Translating it yields CAISARDGNNEKLFF. V usage is TRBV10-3 and J usage is TRBJ1-4; weak D call: TRBD1 (5 bases). With 4 bases removed from V and 4 bases from J, the gap between germline ends came to 13 bases. The CDR3 contains 15 residues. The V gene's germline CDR1 is ENHRY and CDR2 SYGVKD.

This clonotype was recorded a few times. The rearrangement links TRBV15 to TRBJ1-5; D is ambiguous. Germline CDR1 reads LNHNV; CDR2 reads YYDKDF (reference sequence). V lost 0 bases and J 5 bases, leaving 11 bases between the germline ends. The CDR3 covers 15 residues. The CDR3 coding sequence is TGTGCCACCAGCAGAGATTGGCAGCCAGATCAGCCCCAGCATTTT. Encoded protein: CATSRDWQPDQPQHF.